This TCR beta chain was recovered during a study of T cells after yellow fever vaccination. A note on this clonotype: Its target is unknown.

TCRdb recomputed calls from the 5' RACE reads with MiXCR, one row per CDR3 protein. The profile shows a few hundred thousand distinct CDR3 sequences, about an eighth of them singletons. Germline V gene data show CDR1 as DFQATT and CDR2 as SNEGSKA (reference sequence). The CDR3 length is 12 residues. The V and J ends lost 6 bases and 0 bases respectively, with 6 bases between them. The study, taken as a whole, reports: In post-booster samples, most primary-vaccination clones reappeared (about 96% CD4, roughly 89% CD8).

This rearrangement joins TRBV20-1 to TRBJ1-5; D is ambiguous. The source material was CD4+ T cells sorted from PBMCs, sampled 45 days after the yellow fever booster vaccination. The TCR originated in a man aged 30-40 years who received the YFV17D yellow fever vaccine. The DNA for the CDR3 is TGCAGTGCCCAGGTTAGCAATCAGCCCCAGCATTTT. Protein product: CSAQVSNQPQHF.